Below, 11 T cell receptor beta chains from the same sample are listed, as sequenced in a study of cytomegalovirus exposure and HLA in healthy donors. The primer mix had 60 Vbeta and 13 Jbeta primers. Profiling relied on immunoSEQ multiplex PCR, and the TCRdb table lists in-frame clones only, not all of them. The table lists about 140,000 clones, around 79% of them singletons. The sequencing input was PBMCs. These receptors were obtained from a woman aged 50 to 60 in good health and CMV-seropositive.

V is TRBV4-2 and J is TRBJ1-4; weak D call: TRBD1 (5 bases). CDR1 LGHNA and CDR2 YNFKEQ come from the germline V gene. V was clipped by 0 bases and J by 6 bases, with 8 bases between them. The CDR3 has 14 amino acids. This CDR3 is CASSQDGGYEKLFF. CDR3 sequence (DNA): TGTGCCAGCAGCCAAGATGGGGGGTATGAAAAACTGTTTTTT.

The genes are TRBV19 and TRBJ2-7, with 8 bases matching TRBD1. Germline trimming cut 4 bases from V and 6 bases from J; bases unmatched to any gene: 14. The CDR3 is made up of 16 amino acids. Per germline, CDR1 LNHDA and CDR2 SQIVND (reference sequence). The chain's CDR3 is CASSTPWTGKTREQYF. The CDR3 DNA reads TGTGCCAGTAGTACCCCCTGGACAGGGAAGACGCGCGAGCAGTACTTC. The full variable domain, with the rest looked up from reference TRBV19 and TRBJ2-7, is DGGITQSPKYLFRKEGQNVTLSCEQNLNHDAMYWYRQDPGQGLRLIYYSQIVNDFQKGDIAEGYSVSREKKESFPLTVTSAQKNPTAFYLCASSTPWTGKTREQYFGPGTRLTVT.

This chain links TRBV6-5 with TRBJ1-2, with TRBD1 matching over 11 bases. V lost 4 bases to trimming and J lost 4 bases; unmatched junction nucleotides: 2. Germline V gene sequence: CDR1 MNHEY, CDR2 SVGAGI. The CDR3 has 14 amino acids. The CDR3 here is CASSSGTGGYGYTF. The DNA of the CDR3 is TGTGCCAGCAGTTCCGGGACAGGGGGCTATGGCTACACCTTC.

The V and J genes are TRBV28 and TRBJ2-1; 9 bases are shared with TRBD1. The junction had 15 bases not matched to a gene; V was cut back by 6 bases and J by 9 bases. The CDR3 consists of 16 residues. Per the germline V gene, CDR1 is MDHEN and CDR2 is SYDVKM. The chain's CDR3 is CASSRKPGQGASEQFF. The CDR3 nucleotides are TGTGCCAGCAGCCGAAAACCGGGACAGGGAGCGAGTGAGCAGTTCTTC. The variable domain in full, with the rest retrieved from reference TRBV28 and TRBJ2-1, is DVKVTQSSRYLVKRTGEKVFLECVQDMDHENMFWYRQDPGLGLRLIYFSYDVKMKEKGDIPEGYSVSREKKERFSLILESASTNQTSMYLCASSRKPGQGASEQFFGPGTRLTVL.

This clone was seen a single time. The chain's CDR3 is CASSQTPGQGGRGTEAFF. The CDR3 region has the DNA TGCGCCAGCAGCCAAACCCCGGGACAGGGCGGAAGAGGCACTGAAGCTTTCTTT. The chain has TRBV4-1 and TRBJ1-1; 9 positions agree with TRBD1. CDR1 is MGHRA and CDR2 is YSYEKL in the germline V gene. The CDR3 length is 18 residues. V shed 2 bases, J shed 4 bases, and the junction held 14 bases outside the gene matches.

The V call is TRBV20-1, the J call TRBJ2-1; no firm D call. From germline, CDR1 is DFQATT and CDR2 SNEGSKA (reference sequence). There are 11 residues in the CDR3. Deletions cut 5 bases from V and 2 bases from J, with 4 bases between. CDR3: CSARPYNEQFF. The CDR3 coding sequence is TGCAGTGCTCGTCCCTACAATGAGCAGTTCTTC.

This clone was detected once. The chain recombines TRBV7-8 with TRBJ1-4; D gene ambiguous. V dropped 2 bases and J dropped 0 bases, with 13 bases sitting between them. CDR1 SGHVS and CDR2 FQNEAQ come from the germline V gene. This CDR3 is 17 amino acids long. This CDR3 is CASSLLPPGSTNEKLFF. The CDR3 DNA reads as TGTGCCAGCAGCTTATTACCGCCGGGATCAACTAATGAAAAACTGTTTTTT.

The chain joins TRBV19 to TRBJ2-7; TRBD2 might be the D (6 bases). V was shortened by 3 bases and J by 7 bases, with 19 bases between the two germline ends. CDR1 LNHDA and CDR2 SQIVND come from the germline V gene (reference sequence). The CDR3 is 15 residues long. CDR3: CASSMGLGRVGEQYF. In nucleotides, the CDR3 is TGTGCCAGTAGTATGGGACTTGGCAGGGTAGGAGAGCAGTACTTC.

CDR3 DNA sequence: TGTGCCAGCAGCTCCCTGGAGGGACAGACCTACGAGCAGTACTTC. The encoded protein is CASSSLEGQTYEQYF. The chain employs TRBV11-2 and TRBJ2-7, with a possible D match to TRBD1 (7 bases). CDR3 length: 15 amino acids. Trimming removed 4 bases from V and 2 bases from J, with 15 bases in between. From germline, CDR1 is SGHAT and CDR2 FQNNGV.

The chain combines TRBV7-9 with TRBJ2-1; TRBD1 is a possible D gene (7 bases). Germline-derived CDR1 and CDR2 are SEHNR and FQNEAQ (reference sequence). Trimming took 5 bases from V and 0 from J, leaving 11 bases between them. The CDR3 extends over 15 amino acids. CDR3 bases: TGTGCCAGCAGCCCGCGGGACAGCTCCTACAATGAGCAGTTCTTC. It specifies CASSPRDSSYNEQFF.

The chain combines TRBV25-1 with TRBJ1-6; the match to TRBD1 covers 7 bases. This CDR3 contains 13 residues. The V segment lost 8 bases and the J segment 5 bases; nucleotides outside the gene matches: 3. Germline V lookup: CDR1 MGHDK, CDR2 SYGVNS. DNA for the CDR3: TGTGCCAGCTCGGGACAGAATAATTCACCCCTCCACTTT. Translating it yields CASSGQNNSPLHF.